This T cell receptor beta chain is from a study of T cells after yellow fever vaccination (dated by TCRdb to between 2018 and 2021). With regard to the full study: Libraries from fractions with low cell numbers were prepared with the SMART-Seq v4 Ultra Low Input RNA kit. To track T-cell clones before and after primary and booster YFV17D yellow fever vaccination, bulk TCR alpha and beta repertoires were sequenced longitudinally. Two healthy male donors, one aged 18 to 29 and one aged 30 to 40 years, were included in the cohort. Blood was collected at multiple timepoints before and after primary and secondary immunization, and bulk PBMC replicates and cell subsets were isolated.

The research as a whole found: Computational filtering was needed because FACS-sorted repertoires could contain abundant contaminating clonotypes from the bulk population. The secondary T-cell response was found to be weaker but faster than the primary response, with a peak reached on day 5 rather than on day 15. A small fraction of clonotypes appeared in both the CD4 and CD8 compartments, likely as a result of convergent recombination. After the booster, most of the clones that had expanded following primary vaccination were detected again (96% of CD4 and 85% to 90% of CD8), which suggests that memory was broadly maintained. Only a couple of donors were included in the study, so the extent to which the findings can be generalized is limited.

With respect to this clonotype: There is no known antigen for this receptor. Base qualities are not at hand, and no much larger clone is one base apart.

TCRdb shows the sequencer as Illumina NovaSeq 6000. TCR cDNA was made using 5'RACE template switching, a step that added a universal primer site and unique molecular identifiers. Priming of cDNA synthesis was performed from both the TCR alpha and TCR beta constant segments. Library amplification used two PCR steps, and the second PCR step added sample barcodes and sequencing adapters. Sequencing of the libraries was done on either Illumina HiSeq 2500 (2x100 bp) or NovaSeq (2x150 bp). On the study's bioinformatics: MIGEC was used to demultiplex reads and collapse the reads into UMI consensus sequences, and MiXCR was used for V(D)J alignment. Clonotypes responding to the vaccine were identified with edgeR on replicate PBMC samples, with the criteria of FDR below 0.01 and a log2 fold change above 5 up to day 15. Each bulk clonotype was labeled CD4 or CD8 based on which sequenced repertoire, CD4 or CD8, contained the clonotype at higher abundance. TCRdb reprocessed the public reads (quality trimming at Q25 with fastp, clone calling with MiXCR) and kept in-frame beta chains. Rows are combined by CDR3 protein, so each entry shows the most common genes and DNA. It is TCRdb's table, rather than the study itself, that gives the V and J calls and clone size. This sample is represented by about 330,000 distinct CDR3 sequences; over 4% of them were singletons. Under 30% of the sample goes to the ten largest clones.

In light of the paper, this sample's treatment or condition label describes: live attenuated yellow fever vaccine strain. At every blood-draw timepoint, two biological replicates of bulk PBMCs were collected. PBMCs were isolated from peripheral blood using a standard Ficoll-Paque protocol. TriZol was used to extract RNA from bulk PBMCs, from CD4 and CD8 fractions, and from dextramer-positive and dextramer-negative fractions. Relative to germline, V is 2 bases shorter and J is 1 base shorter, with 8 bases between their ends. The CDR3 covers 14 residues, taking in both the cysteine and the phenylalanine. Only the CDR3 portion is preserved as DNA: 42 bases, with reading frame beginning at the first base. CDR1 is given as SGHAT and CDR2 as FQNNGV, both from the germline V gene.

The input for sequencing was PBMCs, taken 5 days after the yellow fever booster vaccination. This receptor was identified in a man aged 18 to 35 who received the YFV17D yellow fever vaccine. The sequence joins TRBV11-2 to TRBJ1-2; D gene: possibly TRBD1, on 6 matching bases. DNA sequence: TGTGCCAGCAGCTTAAGGGGACATAACTATGGCTACACCTTC. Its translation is CASSLRGHNYGYTF.